Following are 14 T cell receptor beta chains from one sample sequenced in a study of T cells after yellow fever vaccination. Each CDR3 protein gets one entry after TCRdb re-called the 5' RACE reads with MiXCR. The table includes a few hundred thousand distinct CDR3 sequences, approximately 12% detected once. This specimen was CD4+ T cells sorted from PBMCs, taken 45 days after the yellow fever booster vaccination. All receptors derive from a man younger than 40 who received the YFV17D yellow fever vaccine.

This clonotype has more than one count but fewer than ten. CDR3 nucleotide sequence: TGTGCCAGCAGCCCGAACCGGAATAGGGCTGAAAAACTGTTTTTT. This gives the protein CASSPNRNRAEKLFF. This chain links TRBV3-1 with TRBJ1-4; unclear D gene. The CDR3 has 15 amino acids. Germline assignment: CDR1 LGHDT and CDR2 YNNKEL (reference sequence). The ends were cut back, 4 bases at V and 7 bases at J, with 16 bases in the middle. Filled out from reference TRBV3-1 and TRBJ1-4, the complete variable domain reads DTAVSQTPKYLVTQMGNDKSIKCEQNLGHDTMYWYKQDSKKFLKIMFSYNNKELIINETVPNRFSPKSPDKAHLNLHINSLELGDSAVYFCASSPNRNRAEKLFFGSGTQLSVL.

This clonotype was seen only a few times. The chain combines TRBV5-1 with TRBJ2-7, with no clear D. In germline, CDR1 is SGHRS, CDR2 YFSETQ. There are 14 residues in the CDR3. Deletions cut 0 bases from V and 0 bases from J, with 7 bases between. In DNA form, the CDR3 reads TGCGCCAGCAGCTTGGCTGACATCTCCTACGAGCAGTACTTC. Encoded protein: CASSLADISYEQYF.

This clonotype was seen a few times. V is TRBV12-3 or TRBV12-4 and J is TRBJ2-3, with D perhaps TRBD1 (6 bases). The CDR3 is 14 amino acids. The V end lost 5 bases, the J end lost 5 bases, and 14 bases lay between the germline ends. CDR3 nucleotide sequence: TGTGCCAGCAGTGTGGTAGGGGGTAGAGATACGCAGTATTTT. As protein: CASSVVGGRDTQYF.

The chain is built from TRBV29-1 and TRBJ2-1; D unresolved. V was clipped by 0 bases and J by 12 bases, with 12 bases between them. Germline V gene data show CDR1 as SQVTM and CDR2 as ANQGSEA. The CDR3 is 12 amino acids. The CDR3: CSVEDPRSVQFF. DNA of the CDR3: TGCAGCGTTGAAGATCCACGGTCAGTGCAGTTCTTC.

J is TRBJ1-2 and V is TRBV20-1; maybe TRBD1 (6 bases). The germline V gene encodes CDR1 DFQATT and CDR2 SNEGSKA (reference sequence). This CDR3 comprises 13 residues. V lost 3 bases, J lost 7 bases, and 15 bases lay in between. CDR3 sequence (DNA): TGCAGTGCTAGTGTACAGGGAACGGTTGGCTACACCTTC. It encodes CSASVQGTVGYTF.

The chain has TRBV20-1 and TRBJ2-3; 10 bases agree with TRBD2. J lost 4 bases, V lost 6 bases, and 7 bases had no gene match. Per the germline V gene, CDR1 is DFQATT and CDR2 is SNEGSKA (reference sequence). This CDR3 is 14 amino acids long. In DNA, the CDR3 is TGCAGTGCAGGGGGGCTAGCGGGAGCAGATACGCAGTATTTT. The encoded protein is CSAGGLAGADTQYF.

J is TRBJ2-2 and V is TRBV7-9; D ambiguous. Deletions cut 5 bases from V and 1 base from J, with 14 bases between. Germline V lookup: CDR1 SEHNR, CDR2 FQNEAQ (reference sequence). This CDR3 has 16 amino acids. The CDR3: CASSPPFGQNTGELFF. In DNA, the CDR3 is TGTGCCAGCAGCCCCCCTTTTGGCCAGAACACCGGGGAGCTGTTTTTT.

This rearrangement joins TRBV11-2 to TRBJ2-3, with 14 bases matching TRBD2. Germline loops: CDR1 SGHAT, CDR2 FQNNGV. This CDR3 contains 18 residues. Germline trimming cut 5 bases from V and 5 bases from J; bases unmatched to any gene: 12. The CDR3 nucleotides are TGTGCCAGCAGCCCATGGAGGGGACTAGCGGGAGAAGGAGATACGCAGTATTTT. It encodes CASSPWRGLAGEGDTQYF.

In this sample, this clonotype turned up a few times. The chain is built from TRBV20-1 and TRBJ2-3; 8 nucleotides match TRBD2. The CDR3 has 14 residues. Germline V gives CDR1 DFQATT, CDR2 SNEGSKA (reference sequence). The V and J ends lost 5 bases and 7 bases, in that order; junction bases with no gene match: 11. CDR3 region: CSASLAGPGNTQYF. DNA of the CDR3: TGCAGTGCTTCCCTAGCGGGCCCGGGGAATACGCAGTATTTT.

The CDR3, as DNA: TGTGCCAGCAGCCGGATGGACAGGGTCCGGGGAGAGCAGTACTTC. Its protein is CASSRMDRVRGEQYF. This rearrangement joins TRBV28 to TRBJ2-7, with 8 bases lining up with TRBD1. V shed 6 bases, J shed 7 bases, and the junction held 14 bases outside the gene matches. The CDR3 has 15 residues. Per germline, CDR1 MDHEN and CDR2 SYDVKM.

The J gene is TRBJ1-5, the V gene TRBV7-6; D remains ambiguous. The CDR3 is 15 amino acids. Trimming removed 4 bases from V and 3 bases from J, with 13 bases in between. From germline, CDR1 is SGHVS and CDR2 FNYEAQ. CDR3: CASSSGGSPNQPQHF. The CDR3 coding sequence is TGTGCCAGCAGCTCAGGCGGGTCCCCCAATCAGCCCCAGCATTTT.

This clonotype showed up just a few times. This chain connects TRBV27 to TRBJ2-3; 14 nucleotides align to TRBD2. The CDR3 contains 16 residues. Looked up from germline, CDR1 is MNHEY and CDR2 is SMNVEV (reference sequence). Unmatched junction bases numbered 6, after V lost 5 bases and J lost 5 bases. This CDR3 is CASSGTTSGRGDTQYF. CDR3 nucleotide sequence: TGTGCCAGCAGTGGAACGACTAGCGGGAGGGGAGATACGCAGTATTTT.

The sample holds a few counts of this clonotype. The chain joins TRBV20-1 to TRBJ2-7; TRBD1 agrees at 7 bases. Germline V CDR1 and CDR2: DFQATT, SNEGSKA (reference sequence). With V trimmed by 3 bases and J by 5 bases, 7 bases remained unmatched. The CDR3 length is 13 residues. The CDR3 DNA sequence: TGCAGTGCTAGGAAGGCAGGGGGTAACGAGCAGTACTTC. Protein: CSARKAGGNEQYF.

This clonotype occurred a few times. This sequence joins TRBV5-6 and TRBJ1-2, with a weak D call TRBD1 (5 bases). V was shortened by 1 base and J by 1 base, with 14 bases between the two germline ends. This CDR3 has 16 residues. CDR1 is SGHDT, CDR2 YYEEEE, per germline. Here the CDR3 reads CASSLPGAPDNYGYTF. The CDR3 nucleotides read TGTGCCAGCAGCTTGCCCGGGGCGCCGGATAACTATGGCTACACCTTC.